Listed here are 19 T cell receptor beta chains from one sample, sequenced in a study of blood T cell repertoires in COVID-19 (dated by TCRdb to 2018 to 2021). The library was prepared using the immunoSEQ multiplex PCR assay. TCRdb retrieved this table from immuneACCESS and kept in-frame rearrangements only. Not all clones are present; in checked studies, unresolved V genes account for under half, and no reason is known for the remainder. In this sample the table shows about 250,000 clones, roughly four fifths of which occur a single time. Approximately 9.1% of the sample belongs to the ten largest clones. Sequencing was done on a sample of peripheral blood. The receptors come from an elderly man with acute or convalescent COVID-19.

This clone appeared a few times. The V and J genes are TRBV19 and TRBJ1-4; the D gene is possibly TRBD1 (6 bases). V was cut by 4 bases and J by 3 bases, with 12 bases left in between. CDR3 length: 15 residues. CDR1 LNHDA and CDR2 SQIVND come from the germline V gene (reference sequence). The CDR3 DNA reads TGTGCCAGTAGTAGTGGGGGCAGTCCTAATGAAAAACTGTTTTTT. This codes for CASSSGGSPNEKLFF.

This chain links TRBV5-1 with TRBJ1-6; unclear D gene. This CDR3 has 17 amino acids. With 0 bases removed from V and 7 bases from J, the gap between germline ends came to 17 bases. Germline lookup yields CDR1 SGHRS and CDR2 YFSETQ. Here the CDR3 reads CASSLASPLGGNSPLHF. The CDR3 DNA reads TGCGCCAGCAGCTTGGCCTCCCCTTTGGGAGGGAATTCACCCCTCCACTTT. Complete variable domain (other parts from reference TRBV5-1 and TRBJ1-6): KAGVTQTPRYLIKTRGQQVTLSCSPISGHRSVSWYQQTPGQGLQFLFEYFSETQRNKGNFPGRFSGRQFSNSRSEMNVSTLELGDSALYLCASSLASPLGGNSPLHFGNGTRLTVT.

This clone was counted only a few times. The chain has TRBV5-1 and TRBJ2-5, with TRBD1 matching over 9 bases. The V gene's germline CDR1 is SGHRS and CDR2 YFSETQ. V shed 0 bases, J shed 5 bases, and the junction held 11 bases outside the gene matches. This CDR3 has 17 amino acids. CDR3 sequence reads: CASSLAGTGLGTETQYF. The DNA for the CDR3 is TGCGCCAGCAGCTTGGCAGGGACAGGGCTGGGGACGGAGACCCAGTACTTC. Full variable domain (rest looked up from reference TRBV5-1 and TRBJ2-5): KAGVTQTPRYLIKTRGQQVTLSCSPISGHRSVSWYQQTPGQGLQFLFEYFSETQRNKGNFPGRFSGRQFSNSRSEMNVSTLELGDSALYLCASSLAGTGLGTETQYFGPGTRLLVL.

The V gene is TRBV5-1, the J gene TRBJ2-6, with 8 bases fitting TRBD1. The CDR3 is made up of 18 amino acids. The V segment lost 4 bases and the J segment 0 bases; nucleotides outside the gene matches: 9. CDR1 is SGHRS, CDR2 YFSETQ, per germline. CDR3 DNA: TGCGCCAGCAGCATAGACAGGGGCGTTGTCTCTGGGGCCAACGTCCTGACTTTC. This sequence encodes CASSIDRGVVSGANVLTF. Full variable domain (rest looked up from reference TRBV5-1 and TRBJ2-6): KAGVTQTPRYLIKTRGQQVTLSCSPISGHRSVSWYQQTPGQGLQFLFEYFSETQRNKGNFPGRFSGRQFSNSRSEMNVSTLELGDSALYLCASSIDRGVVSGANVLTFGAGSRLTVL.

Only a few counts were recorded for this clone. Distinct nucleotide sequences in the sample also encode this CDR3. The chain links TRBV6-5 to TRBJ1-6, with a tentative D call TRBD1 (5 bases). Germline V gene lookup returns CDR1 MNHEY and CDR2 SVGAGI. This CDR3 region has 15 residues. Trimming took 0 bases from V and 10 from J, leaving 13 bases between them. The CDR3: CASSYSRQGDSPLHF. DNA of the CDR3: TGTGCCAGCAGTTACTCGAGGCAGGGCGACTCACCCCTCCACTTT.

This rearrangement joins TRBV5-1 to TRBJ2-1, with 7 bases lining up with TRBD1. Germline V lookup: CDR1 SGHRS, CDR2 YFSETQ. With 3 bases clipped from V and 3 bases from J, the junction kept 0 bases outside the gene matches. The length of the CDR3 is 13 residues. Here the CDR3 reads CASSWDSYNEQFF. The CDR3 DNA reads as TGCGCCAGCAGCTGGGACAGCTACAATGAGCAGTTCTTC. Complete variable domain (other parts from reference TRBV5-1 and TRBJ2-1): KAGVTQTPRYLIKTRGQQVTLSCSPISGHRSVSWYQQTPGQGLQFLFEYFSETQRNKGNFPGRFSGRQFSNSRSEMNVSTLELGDSALYLCASSWDSYNEQFFGPGTRLTVL.

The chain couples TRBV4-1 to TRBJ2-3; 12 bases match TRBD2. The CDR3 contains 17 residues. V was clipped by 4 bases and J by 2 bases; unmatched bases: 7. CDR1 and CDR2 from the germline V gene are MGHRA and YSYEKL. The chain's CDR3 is CASSRGLAGLITDTQYF. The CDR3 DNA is TGCGCCAGCAGCCGCGGACTAGCGGGGCTTATCACAGATACGCAGTATTTT.

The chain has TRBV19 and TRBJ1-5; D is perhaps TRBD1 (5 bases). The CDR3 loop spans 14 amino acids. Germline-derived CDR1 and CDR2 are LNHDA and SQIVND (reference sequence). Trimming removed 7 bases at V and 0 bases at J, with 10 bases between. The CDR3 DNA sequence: TGTGCCAGTACCACGGGGGATAGCAATCAGCCCCAGCATTTT. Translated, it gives CASTTGDSNQPQHF.

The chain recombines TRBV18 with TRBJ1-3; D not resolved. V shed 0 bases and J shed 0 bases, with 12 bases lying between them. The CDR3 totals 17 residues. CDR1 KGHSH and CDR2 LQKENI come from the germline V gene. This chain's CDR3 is CASSPPYQRFSGNTIYF. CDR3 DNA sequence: TGTGCCAGCTCACCACCGTATCAGCGCTTCTCTGGAAACACCATATATTTT.

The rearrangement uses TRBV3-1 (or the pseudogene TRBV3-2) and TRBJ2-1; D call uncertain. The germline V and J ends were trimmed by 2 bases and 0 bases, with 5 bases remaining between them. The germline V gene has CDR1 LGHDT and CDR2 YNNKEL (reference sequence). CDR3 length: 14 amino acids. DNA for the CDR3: TGTGCCAGCAGCCAAAGGAGCTCCTACAATGAGCAGTTCTTC. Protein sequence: CASSQRSSYNEQFF.

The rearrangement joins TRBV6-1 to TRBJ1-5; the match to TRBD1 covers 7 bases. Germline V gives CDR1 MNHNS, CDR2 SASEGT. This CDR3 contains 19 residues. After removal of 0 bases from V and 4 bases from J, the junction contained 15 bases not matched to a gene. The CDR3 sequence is CASSEALPAFRDSNQPQHF. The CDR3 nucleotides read TGTGCCAGCAGTGAAGCGCTTCCCGCCTTCCGGGACAGTAATCAGCCCCAGCATTTT.

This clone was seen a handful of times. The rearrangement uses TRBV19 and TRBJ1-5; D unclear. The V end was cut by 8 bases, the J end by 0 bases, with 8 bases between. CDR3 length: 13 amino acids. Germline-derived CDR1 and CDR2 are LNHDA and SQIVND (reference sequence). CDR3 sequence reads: CASQTYSNQPQHF. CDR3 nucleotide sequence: TGTGCCAGTCAGACATATAGCAATCAGCCCCAGCATTTT.

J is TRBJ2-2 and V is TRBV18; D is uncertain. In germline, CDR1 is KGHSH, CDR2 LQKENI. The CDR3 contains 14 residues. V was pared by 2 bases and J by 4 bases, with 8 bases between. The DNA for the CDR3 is TGTGCCAGCTCACCAAACTCCGCCACCGGGGAGCTGTTTTTT. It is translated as CASSPNSATGELFF.

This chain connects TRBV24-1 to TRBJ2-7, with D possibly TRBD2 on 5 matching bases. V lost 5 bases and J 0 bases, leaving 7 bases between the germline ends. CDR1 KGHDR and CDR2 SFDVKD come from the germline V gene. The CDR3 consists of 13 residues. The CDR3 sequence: CATSASGSYEQYF. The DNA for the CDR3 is TGTGCCACCAGTGCAAGCGGCTCCTACGAGCAGTACTTC.

CDR3 DNA sequence: TGTGCCATCAGTGATACCGGGACTAGCCTCAAGAGGGGGGCCAACGTCCTGACTTTC. It is translated as CAISDTGTSLKRGANVLTF. V usage is TRBV10-3 and J usage is TRBJ2-6; 9 bases map to TRBD2. The germline V gene encodes CDR1 ENHRY and CDR2 SYGVKD. Losses at the gene ends were 3 bases for V and 4 bases for J; bases not matched to a gene: 13. This CDR3 is 19 amino acids long.

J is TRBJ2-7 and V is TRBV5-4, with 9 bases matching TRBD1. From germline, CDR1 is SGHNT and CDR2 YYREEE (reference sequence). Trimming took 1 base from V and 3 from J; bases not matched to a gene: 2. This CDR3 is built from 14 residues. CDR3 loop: CASSLKGQGYEQYF. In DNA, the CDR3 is TGTGCCAGCAGCTTGAAGGGACAGGGCTACGAGCAGTACTTC.

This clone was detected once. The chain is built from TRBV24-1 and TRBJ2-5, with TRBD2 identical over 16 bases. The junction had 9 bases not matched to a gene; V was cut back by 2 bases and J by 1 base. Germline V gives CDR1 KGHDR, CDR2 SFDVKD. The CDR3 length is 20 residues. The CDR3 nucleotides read TGTGCCACCAGTGATTCTGGGACTAGCGGGAGGGATTTGGCCCAAGAGACCCAGTACTTC. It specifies CATSDSGTSGRDLAQETQYF.

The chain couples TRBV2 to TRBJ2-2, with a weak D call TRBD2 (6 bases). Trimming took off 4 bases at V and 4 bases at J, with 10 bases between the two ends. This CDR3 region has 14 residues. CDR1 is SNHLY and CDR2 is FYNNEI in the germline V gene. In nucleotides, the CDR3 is TGTGCCAGCAGTGGTGAAGCGGGCACCGGGGAGCTGTTTTTT. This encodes CASSGEAGTGELFF.

CDR3 nucleotide sequence: TGTGCCAGCAGTTTGTCAGGCCTCTCCTATAATTCACCCCTCCACTTT. Its protein is CASSLSGLSYNSPLHF. The chain recombines TRBV27 with TRBJ1-6; D is ambiguous. Per the germline V gene, CDR1 is MNHEY and CDR2 is SMNVEV (reference sequence). Trimming pared 3 bases from V and 0 bases from J, leaving 9 bases between. The length of the CDR3 is 16 residues.